This T cell receptor beta chain was obtained from a study of T cells in Graves' hyperthyroidism and ophthalmopathy. What was amplified from RNA transcripts were TCR beta CDR3 regions. Initially, a first-round RT-PCR of the TCR CDR3 employed the HTBI primer set. TCRdb itself ran the multiplex PCR reads through MiXCR, one entry per CDR3 protein. The data contain about 720,000 distinct CDR3 sequences, 15% to 20% of them singletons. Many counts were recorded for this clonotype. The antigen is unknown. Uncontrolled infection, other autoimmune disease, pregnancy or lactation led to exclusion. The source of the PBMCs was less than 12 ml of fresh peripheral blood. General study findings and limits: In blood, most of the thyroid clonotypes expanded above 0.001 were also present.

V was shortened by 3 bases and J by 1 base, with 6 bases between the two germline ends. The CDR3 has 12 residues. Germline V gene data show CDR1 as SQVTM and CDR2 as ANQGSEA. Sample: blood. V gene TRBV29-1 combines with J gene TRBJ1-1; TRBD1 is a possible D gene (6 bases). The receptor comes from a man between 18 and 35 years old with Graves' hyperthyroidism. CDR3 loop: CSVDRGNTEAFF. CDR3 nucleotide sequence: TGCAGCGTTGACAGGGGGAACACTGAAGCTTTCTTT.